The rows below give T cell receptor beta chains drawn from one sample of a study of T cells in Graves' hyperthyroidism and ophthalmopathy. TCRdb reprocessed the multiplex PCR reads with MiXCR, giving one entry per CDR3 protein. The sample records some 320,000 distinct CDR3 sequences, roughly 15% being singletons. Sequenced sample: blood. These receptor sequences come from a woman between 40 and 50 years old with Graves' ophthalmopathy. Each CDR3 is given without its conserved first and last residue.

cdr3_length v_call cdr3_aa
13 TRBV27 ASSFTQAGNSPLH
11 TRBV5-5 ASSYTSTEEQY
11 TRBV29-1 SVEAGNTYEQY
12 TRBV7-9 ASSPAPSWTEAF
12 TRBV20-1 SARDLQGAMEQY
11 TRBV11-2 ASSREGDRPLH
13 TRBV27 ASSSGLAGGDTQY
13 TRBV7-9 ASSLSLEANYGYT
11 TRBV24-1 ATSERTGNEQF
12 TRBV12-3/TRBV12-4 ASSSPPSGDGYT
15 TRBV7-6 ASSATIPSPFGNEQF
11 TRBV20-1 SADSTGNTEAF
12 TRBV19 ASSNSLGYNEQF
20 TRBV9 ASSASTIAGGGRLRFYNEQF
14 TRBV18 ARSPLGVGRYNEQF
12 TRBV2 ASSYRVIRETQY
11 TRBV20-1 SARGTGGVEQY
14 TRBV20-1 SARDLRGGFNEKLF
11 TRBV7-8 ASSLGQVGEQY
13 TRBV11-2 ASSLASYSNQPQH
12 TRBV29-1 SVEGVQGTYEQY
13 TRBV12-3/TRBV12-4 ASSLPQTGIDEQF
15 TRBV11-2 ASSLNLRGPGTGELF
12 TRBV27 ASSRAGTRTEQY
13 TRBV20-1 SASLSGLRTGELF
14 TRBV28 ASSPRGARGTGELF
16 TRBV27 ASSSPSSTKVYYNEQF
12 TRBV20-1 SARDAGGPNEQF
14 TRBV12-3/TRBV12-4 ASSLTPLTGGHGYT
12 TRBV15 ATNREAGIDGYT
11 TRBV11-2 ASSSNLYNEQF
13 TRBV2 ASCALPGGWETQY
13 TRBV19 ASSFQLASYNEQF
11 TRBV18 ASSPKTVNEQF
14 TRBV6-2/TRBV6-3 ASSVDVRSANYGYT
12 TRBV10-3 AITPGPRRETQY
13 TRBV7-2 ASSIRGGSYNEQF
13 TRBV2 ASRRFIGRQETQY
11 TRBV6-4 ASSDRRGTEAF
12 TRBV29-1 SVTGTVNTGELF
14 TRBV7-6 ASSLGTEGASTEAF
12 TRBV28 ASSFTGGWYGYT